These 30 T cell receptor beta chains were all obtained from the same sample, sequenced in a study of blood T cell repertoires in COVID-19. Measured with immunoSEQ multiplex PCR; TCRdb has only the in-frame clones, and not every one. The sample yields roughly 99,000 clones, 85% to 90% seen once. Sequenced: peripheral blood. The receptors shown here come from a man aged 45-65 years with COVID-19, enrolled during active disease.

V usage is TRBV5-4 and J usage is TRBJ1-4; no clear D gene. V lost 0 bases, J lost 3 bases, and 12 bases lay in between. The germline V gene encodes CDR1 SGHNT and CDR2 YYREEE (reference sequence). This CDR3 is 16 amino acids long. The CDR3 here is CASSLDVGRANEKLFF. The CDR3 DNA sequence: TGTGCCAGCAGCTTGGACGTGGGGAGGGCTAATGAAAAACTGTTTTTT.

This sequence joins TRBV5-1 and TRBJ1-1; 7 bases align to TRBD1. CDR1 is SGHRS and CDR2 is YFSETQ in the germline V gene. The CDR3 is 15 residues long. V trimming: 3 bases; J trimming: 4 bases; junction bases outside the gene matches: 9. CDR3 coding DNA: TGCGCCAGCAGCTCCGACAGGCCAGGGGGCACTGAAGCTTTCTTT. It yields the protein CASSSDRPGGTEAFF.

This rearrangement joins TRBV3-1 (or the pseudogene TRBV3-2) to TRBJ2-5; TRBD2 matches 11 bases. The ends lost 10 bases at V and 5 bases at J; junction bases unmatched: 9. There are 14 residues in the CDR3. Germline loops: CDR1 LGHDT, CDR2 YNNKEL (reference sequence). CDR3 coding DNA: TGTGCCATACCACTTCTAGCGGGGGGCGAGACCCAGTACTTC. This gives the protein CAIPLLAGGETQYF.

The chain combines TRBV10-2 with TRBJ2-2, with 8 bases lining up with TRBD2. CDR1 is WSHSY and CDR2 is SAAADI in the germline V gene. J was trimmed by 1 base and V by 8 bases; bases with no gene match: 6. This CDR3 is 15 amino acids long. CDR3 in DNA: TGCGCCAGCGCGGCGGGGGGAGTGAACACCGGGGAGCTGTTTTTT. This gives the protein CASAAGGVNTGELFF.

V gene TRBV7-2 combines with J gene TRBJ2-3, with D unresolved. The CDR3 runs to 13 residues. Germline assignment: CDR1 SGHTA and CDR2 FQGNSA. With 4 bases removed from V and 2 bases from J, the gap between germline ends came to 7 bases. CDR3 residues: CASSYTYTDTQYF. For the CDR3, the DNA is TGTGCCAGCAGCTATACCTACACAGATACGCAGTATTTT.

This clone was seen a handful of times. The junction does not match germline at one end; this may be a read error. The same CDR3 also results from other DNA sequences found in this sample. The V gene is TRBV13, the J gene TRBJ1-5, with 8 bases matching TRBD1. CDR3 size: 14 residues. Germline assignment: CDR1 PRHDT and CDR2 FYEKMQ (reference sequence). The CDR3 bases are TGTGCCAGCAGCCTAGGACAGGGCGGTCAGCCCCAGCATTTT. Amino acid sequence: CASSLGQGGQPQHF.

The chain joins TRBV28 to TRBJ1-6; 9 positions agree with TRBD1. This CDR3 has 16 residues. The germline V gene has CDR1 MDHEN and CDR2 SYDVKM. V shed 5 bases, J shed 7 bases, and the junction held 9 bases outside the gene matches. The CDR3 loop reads CASSGRTGAPNSPLHF. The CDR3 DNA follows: TGTGCCAGCAGTGGGAGGACAGGGGCCCCCAATTCACCCCTCCACTTT.

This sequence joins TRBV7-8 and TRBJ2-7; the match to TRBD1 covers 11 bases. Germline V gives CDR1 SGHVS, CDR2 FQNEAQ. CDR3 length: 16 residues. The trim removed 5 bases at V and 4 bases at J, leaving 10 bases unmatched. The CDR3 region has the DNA TGTGCCAGCAGCCTCGGACAGGGGGCCATATCTTACGAGCAGTACTTC. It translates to CASSLGQGAISYEQYF.

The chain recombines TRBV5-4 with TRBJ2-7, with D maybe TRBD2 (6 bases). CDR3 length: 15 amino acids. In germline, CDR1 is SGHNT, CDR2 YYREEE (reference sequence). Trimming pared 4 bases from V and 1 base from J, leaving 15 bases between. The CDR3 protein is CASSGGGTSSYEQYF. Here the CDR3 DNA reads TGTGCCAGCAGCGGAGGCGGGACGTCTTCCTACGAGCAGTACTTC.

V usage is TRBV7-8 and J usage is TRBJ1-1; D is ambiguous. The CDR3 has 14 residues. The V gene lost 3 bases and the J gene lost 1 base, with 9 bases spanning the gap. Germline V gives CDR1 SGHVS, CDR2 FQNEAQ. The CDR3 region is CASSFRSGNTEAFF. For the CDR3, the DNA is TGTGCCAGCAGCTTCCGCAGCGGGAACACTGAAGCTTTCTTT.

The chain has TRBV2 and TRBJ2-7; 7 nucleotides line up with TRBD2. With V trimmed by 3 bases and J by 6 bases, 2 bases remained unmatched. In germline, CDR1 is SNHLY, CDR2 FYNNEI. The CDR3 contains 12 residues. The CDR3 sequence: CASSETSSEQYF. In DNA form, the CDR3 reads TGTGCCAGCAGTGAGACTAGCTCCGAGCAGTACTTC.

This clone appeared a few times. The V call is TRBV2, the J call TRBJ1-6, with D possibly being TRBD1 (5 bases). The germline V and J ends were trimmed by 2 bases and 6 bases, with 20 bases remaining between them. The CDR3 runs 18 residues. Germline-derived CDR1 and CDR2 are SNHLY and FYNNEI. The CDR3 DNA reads TGTGCCAGCAGTGAACACCCCTGGGCAGGGAAGTCTAATTCACCCCTCCACTTT. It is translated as CASSEHPWAGKSNSPLHF.

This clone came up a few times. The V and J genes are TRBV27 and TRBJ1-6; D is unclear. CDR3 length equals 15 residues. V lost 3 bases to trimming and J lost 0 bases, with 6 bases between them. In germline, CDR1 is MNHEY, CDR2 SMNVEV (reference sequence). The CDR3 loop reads CASSFLSSYNSPLHF. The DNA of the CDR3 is TGTGCCAGCAGTTTCTTGAGCTCCTATAATTCACCCCTCCACTTT.

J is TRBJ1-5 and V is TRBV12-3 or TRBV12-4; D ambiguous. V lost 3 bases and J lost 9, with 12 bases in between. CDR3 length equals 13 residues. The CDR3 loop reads CASSLSGPGPQHF. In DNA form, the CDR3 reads TGTGCCAGCAGTTTGTCAGGTCCAGGGCCCCAGCATTTT.

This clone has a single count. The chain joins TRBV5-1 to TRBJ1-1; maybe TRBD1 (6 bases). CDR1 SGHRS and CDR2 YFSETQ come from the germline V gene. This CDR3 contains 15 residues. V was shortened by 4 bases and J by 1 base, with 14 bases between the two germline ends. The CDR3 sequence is CASSNQGPPNTEAFF. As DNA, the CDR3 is TGCGCCAGCAGCAACCAGGGGCCACCGAACACTGAAGCTTTCTTT. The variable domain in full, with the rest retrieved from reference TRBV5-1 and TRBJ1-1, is KAGVTQTPRYLIKTRGQQVTLSCSPISGHRSVSWYQQTPGQGLQFLFEYFSETQRNKGNFPGRFSGRQFSNSRSEMNVSTLELGDSALYLCASSNQGPPNTEAFFGQGTRLTVV.

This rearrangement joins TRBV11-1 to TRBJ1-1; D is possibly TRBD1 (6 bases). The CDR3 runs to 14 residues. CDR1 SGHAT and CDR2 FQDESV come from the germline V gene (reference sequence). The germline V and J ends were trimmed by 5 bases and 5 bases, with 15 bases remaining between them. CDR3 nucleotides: TGTGCCAGCAGCCCACACAGGGTCGGGACTGAAGCTTTCTTT. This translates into CASSPHRVGTEAFF.

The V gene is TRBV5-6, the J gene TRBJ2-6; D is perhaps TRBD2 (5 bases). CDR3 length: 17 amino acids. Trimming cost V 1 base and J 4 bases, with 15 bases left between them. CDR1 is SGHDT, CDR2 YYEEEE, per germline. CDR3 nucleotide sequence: TGTGCCAGCAGCTTGATAGGAGGATTGTCCGGGGCCAACGTCCTGACTTTC. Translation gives CASSLIGGLSGANVLTF.

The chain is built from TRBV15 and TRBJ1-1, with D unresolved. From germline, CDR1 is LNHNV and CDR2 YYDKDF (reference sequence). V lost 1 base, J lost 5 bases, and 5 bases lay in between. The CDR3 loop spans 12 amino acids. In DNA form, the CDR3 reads TGTGCCACCAGCAGAGTGAGGACTGAAGCTTTCTTT. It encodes CATSRVRTEAFF.

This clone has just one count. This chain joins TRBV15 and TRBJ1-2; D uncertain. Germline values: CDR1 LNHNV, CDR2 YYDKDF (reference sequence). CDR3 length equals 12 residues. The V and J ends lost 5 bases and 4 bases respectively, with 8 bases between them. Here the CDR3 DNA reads TGTGCCACCAGCTTACGGTCCTATGGCTACACCTTC. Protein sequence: CATSLRSYGYTF. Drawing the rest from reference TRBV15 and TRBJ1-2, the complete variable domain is DAMVIQNPRYQVTQFGKPVTLSCSQTLNHNVMYWYQQKSSQAPKLLFHYYDKDFNNEADTPDNFQSRRPNTSFCFLDIRSPGLGDTAMYLCATSLRSYGYTFGSGTRLTVV.

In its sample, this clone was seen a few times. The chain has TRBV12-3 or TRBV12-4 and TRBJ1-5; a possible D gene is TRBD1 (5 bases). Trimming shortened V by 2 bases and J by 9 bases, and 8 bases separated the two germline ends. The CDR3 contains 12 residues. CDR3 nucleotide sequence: TGTGCCAGCAGTTTAACCGGGGGGCCCCAGCATTTT. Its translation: CASSLTGGPQHF.

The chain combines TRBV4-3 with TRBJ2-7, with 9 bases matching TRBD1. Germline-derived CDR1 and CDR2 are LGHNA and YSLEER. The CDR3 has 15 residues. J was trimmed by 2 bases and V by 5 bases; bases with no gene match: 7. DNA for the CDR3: TGCGCCAGCAGCTTGACGAGGGACAGGGCCTACGAGCAGTACTTC. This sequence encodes CASSLTRDRAYEQYF.

CDR3 coding DNA: TGTGCCAGCTCATCCGCAGGGGGCGTGAATTCACCCCTCCACTTT. Its protein product is CASSSAGGVNSPLHF. This chain links TRBV18 with TRBJ1-6, with 8 bases lining up with TRBD1. The length of the CDR3 is 15 residues. The V and J ends lost 5 bases and 7 bases, in that order; junction bases with no gene match: 7. Germline values: CDR1 KGHSH, CDR2 LQKENI.

CDR3 nucleotides: TGTGCCAGCAGCCAGCGCGTCCAGAGCGCTGAAGCTTTCTTT. Its protein is CASSQRVQSAEAFF. The V and J genes are TRBV7-3 and TRBJ1-1; D is ambiguous. V was shortened by 5 bases and J by 6 bases, with 16 bases between the two germline ends. This CDR3 is built from 14 residues. Germline loops: CDR1 SGHTA, CDR2 FQGTGA.

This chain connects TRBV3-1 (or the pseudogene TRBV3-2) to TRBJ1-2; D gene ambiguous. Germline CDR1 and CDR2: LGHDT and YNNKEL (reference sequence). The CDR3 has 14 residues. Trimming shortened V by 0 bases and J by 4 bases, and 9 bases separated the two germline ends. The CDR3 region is CASSQDSPFYGYTF. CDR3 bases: TGTGCCAGCAGCCAAGATTCCCCCTTCTATGGCTACACCTTC.

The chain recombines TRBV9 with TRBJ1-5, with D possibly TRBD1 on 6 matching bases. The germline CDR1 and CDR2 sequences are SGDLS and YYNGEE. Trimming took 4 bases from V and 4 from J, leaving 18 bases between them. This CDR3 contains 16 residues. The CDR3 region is CASSKGGRAYNQPQHF. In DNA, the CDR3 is TGTGCCAGCAGCAAAGGGGGGAGGGCATATAATCAGCCCCAGCATTTT.

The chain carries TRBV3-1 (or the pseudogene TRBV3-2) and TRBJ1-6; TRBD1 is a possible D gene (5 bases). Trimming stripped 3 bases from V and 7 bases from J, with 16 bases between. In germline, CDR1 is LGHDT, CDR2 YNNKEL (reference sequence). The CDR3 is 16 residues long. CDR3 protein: CASSQEIGASNSPLHF. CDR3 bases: TGTGCCAGCAGCCAGGAGATAGGGGCGTCGAATTCACCCCTCCACTTT.

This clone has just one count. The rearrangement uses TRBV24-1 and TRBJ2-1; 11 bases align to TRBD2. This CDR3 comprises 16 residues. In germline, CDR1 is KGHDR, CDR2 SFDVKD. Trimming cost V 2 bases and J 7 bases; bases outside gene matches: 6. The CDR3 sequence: CATSDSLAGDWNEQFF. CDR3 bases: TGTGCCACCAGTGATTCACTAGCGGGGGATTGGAATGAGCAGTTCTTC.

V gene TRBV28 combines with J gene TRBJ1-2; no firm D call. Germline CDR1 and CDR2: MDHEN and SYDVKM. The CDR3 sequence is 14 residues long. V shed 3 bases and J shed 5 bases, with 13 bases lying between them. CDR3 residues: CASSLLRDGYGYTF. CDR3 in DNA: TGTGCCAGCAGTTTGTTGAGGGATGGATATGGCTACACCTTC.

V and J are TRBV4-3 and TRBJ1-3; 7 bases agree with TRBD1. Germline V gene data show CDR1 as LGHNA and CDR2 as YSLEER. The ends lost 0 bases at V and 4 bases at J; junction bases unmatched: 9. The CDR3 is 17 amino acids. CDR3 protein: CASSQEPQGVSGNTIYF. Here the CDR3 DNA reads TGCGCCAGCAGCCAAGAGCCGCAGGGGGTTTCCGGAAACACCATATATTTT.

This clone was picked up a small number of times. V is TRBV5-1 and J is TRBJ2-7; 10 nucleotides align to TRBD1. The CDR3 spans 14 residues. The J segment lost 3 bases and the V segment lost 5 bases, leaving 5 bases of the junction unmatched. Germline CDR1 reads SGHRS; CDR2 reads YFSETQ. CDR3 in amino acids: CASRRTGGLYEQYF. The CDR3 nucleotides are TGCGCCAGCAGACGGACAGGGGGACTCTACGAGCAGTACTTC. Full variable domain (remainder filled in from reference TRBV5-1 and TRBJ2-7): KAGVTQTPRYLIKTRGQQVTLSCSPISGHRSVSWYQQTPGQGLQFLFEYFSETQRNKGNFPGRFSGRQFSNSRSEMNVSTLELGDSALYLCASRRTGGLYEQYFGPGTRLTVT.